The source of this T cell receptor beta chain is a study of CD8+ T cells in alopecia areata. For the study at large: Dosing with tofacitinib proceeded for 6 to 18 months, followed by 6 months off drug. Regarding the study as a whole: Baseline CD8+ expansion's link to response remains uncertain, as there was one nonresponder. Throughout tofacitinib, many expanded lesional clones continued to persist in scalp and blood. Patients displayed less clarity in TCR sharing than mice, a finding possibly related to HLA.

Concerning this clone itself: No antigen is known for it.

Treatment described: oral pan-JAK inhibitor, 5-10 mg twice daily. Sequencing used cDNA as its template, made by extracting RNA and reverse transcribing it. The table came from immunoSEQ multiplex PCR; TCRdb's copy has only in-frame clones and leaves some out. The top ten hold roughly 2.6% of the sample, which has about 210,000 clones, roughly 40% seen once. The receptor was isolated from a human donor with alopecia areata. Source: CD4+ T cells sorted from blood, taken around week 36, from a patient treated with tofacitinib.

This CDR3 is CASSQDRRSNEQFF. The DNA for the CDR3 is TGCGCCAGCAGCCAAGATCGGCGCAGCAATGAGCAGTTCTTC. V gene TRBV4-3 combines with J gene TRBJ2-1, with D hard to call. The CDR3 is 14 amino acids. Germline-derived CDR1 and CDR2 are LGHNA and YSLEER. V was pared by 0 bases and J by 6 bases, with 9 bases between.